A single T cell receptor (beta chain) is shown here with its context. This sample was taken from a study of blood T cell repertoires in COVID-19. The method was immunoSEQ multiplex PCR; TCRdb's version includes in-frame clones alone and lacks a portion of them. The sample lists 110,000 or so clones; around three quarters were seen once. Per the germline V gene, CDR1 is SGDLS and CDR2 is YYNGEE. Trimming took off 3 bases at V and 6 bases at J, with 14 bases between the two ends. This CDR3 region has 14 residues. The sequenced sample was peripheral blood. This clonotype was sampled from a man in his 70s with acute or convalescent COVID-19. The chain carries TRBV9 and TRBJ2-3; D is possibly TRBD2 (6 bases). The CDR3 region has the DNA TGTGCCAGCAGCGGGACTACGCCGGGGGATACGCAGTATTTT. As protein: CASSGTTPGDTQYF.